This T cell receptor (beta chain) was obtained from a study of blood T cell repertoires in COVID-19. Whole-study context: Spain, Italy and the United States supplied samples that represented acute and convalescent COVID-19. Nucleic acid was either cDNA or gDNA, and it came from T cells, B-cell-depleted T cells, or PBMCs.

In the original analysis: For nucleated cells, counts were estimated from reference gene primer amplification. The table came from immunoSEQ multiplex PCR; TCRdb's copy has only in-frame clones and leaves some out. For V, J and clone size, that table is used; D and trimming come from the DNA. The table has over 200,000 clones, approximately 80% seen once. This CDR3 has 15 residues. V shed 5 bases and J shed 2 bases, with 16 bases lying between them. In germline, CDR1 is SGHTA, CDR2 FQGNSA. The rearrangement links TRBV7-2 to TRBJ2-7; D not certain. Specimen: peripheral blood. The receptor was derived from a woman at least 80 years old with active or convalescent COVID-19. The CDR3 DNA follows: TGTGCCAGCAGCCCGGTCGTCAATCATGCCTACGAGCAGTACTTC. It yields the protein CASSPVVNHAYEQYF.